The clone carrying this T cell receptor beta chain came up a few times. This sample was included in a study of T-cell memory formation after mild COVID-19. The CDR3 has 15 residues. Germline CDR1 SGHTA, CDR2 FQGNSA. V lost 5 bases and J 2 bases, leaving 13 bases between the germline ends. Constant-segment primers were used for 5'RACE, and the resulting TCR alpha and TCR beta cDNA libraries carried sample barcodes and UMIs. TCRdb processed the 5' RACE reads anew with MiXCR; each CDR3 protein has one entry. The data show 300,000 to 350,000 distinct CDR3 sequences, around 15% seen once. Sequencing was carried out using PBMCs or a T cell subset sorted from them (not recorded which). The sequence came from a man aged 18 to 35 who had mild COVID-19 (a few samples of this study predate the infection). Cell type and time point are not known. The chain joins TRBV7-2 to TRBJ2-1; D is possibly TRBD2 (6 bases). The CDR3 region is CASSSWGVAYNEQFF. Here the CDR3 DNA reads TGTGCCAGCAGCAGCTGGGGGGTCGCCTACAATGAGCAGTTCTTC. Complete variable domain (other parts from reference TRBV7-2 and TRBJ2-1): GAGVSQSPSNKVTEKGKDVELRCDPISGHTALYWYRQSLGQGLEFLIYFQGNSAPDKSGLPSDRFSAERTGGSVSTLTIQRTQQEDSAVYLCASSSWGVAYNEQFFGPGTRLTVL.